Listed below are T cell receptor beta chains from one sample, sequenced in a study of blood T cell repertoires in COVID-19. TCRdb keeps only in-frame clones here, not all; method: immunoSEQ multiplex PCR. The sample contains roughly 250,000 clones, approximately 90% of which appear only once. The sequencing input was peripheral blood. These receptors originate from a man aged 30 to 45 with acute or convalescent COVID-19. Each CDR3 is given with its conserved first and last residue. Fields, in order: D gene, J gene, clone size, V gene, CDR3 protein, CDR3 DNA. The D gene is left open where the match is weak. Clone size is given for some rows only: seen once, a few or many times, or a class if the clone is expanded.

NA TRBJ1-1 NA TRBV3-1/TRBV3-2 CASSPRDTRPIF TGTGCCAGCAGCCCTCGGGACACCCGACCAATCTTT
TRBD1 TRBJ2-3 NA TRBV7-7 CASSPTGRADTQYF TGTGCTAGCAGCCCGACAGGGCGGGCAGATACGCAGTATTTT
TRBD2 TRBJ2-7 once TRBV11-2 CASRQGLAGGYEQYF TGTGCCAGCAGACAAGGACTAGCGGGAGGGTACGAGCAGTACTTC
TRBD1 TRBJ2-1 NA TRBV9 CASSAGQGSYNEQFF TGTGCCAGCAGCGCGGGACAGGGGTCCTACAATGAGCAGTTCTTC
TRBD2 TRBJ2-7 NA TRBV19 CASSISGRASYEQYF TGTGCCAGTAGTATTAGCGGGAGGGCCTCCTACGAGCAGTACTTC
NA TRBJ2-1 NA TRBV20-1 CSASYEPGLDNEQFF TGCAGTGCTAGTTACGAACCGGGACTTGACAATGAGCAGTTCTTC
TRBD1 TRBJ1-5 few TRBV27 CASSGQGMSQPQHF TGTGCCAGCAGTGGACAGGGAATGAGTCAGCCCCAGCATTTT
NA TRBJ2-7 NA TRBV6-5 CASTRPGAYEQYF TGTGCCAGCACCCGTCCGGGGGCCTACGAGCAGTACTTC
TRBD2 TRBJ2-7 NA TRBV7-2 CASSTRLADEQYF TGTGCCAGCAGCACCCGACTAGCAGACGAGCAGTACTTC
NA TRBJ2-1 NA TRBV7-9 CASSLVGSGQRSSYNEQFF TGTGCCAGCAGCTTAGTGGGTAGCGGCCAAAGGAGCTCCTACAATGAGCAGTTCTTC
NA TRBJ1-2 NA TRBV4-1 CASSGTDKYGYTF TGCGCCAGCAGCGGTACGGACAAATATGGCTACACCTTC
NA TRBJ1-1 NA TRBV15 CATSKNPQNTEAFF TGTGCCACCAGCAAAAACCCACAAAACACTGAAGCTTTCTTT
TRBD2 TRBJ2-3 NA TRBV11-1 CASSLGGRRADTQYF TGTGCCAGCAGCTTGGGCGGGAGACGGGCAGATACGCAGTATTTT
TRBD1 TRBJ1-1 NA TRBV19 CASSISRTGGTEAFF TGTGCCAGTAGTATCAGTAGGACAGGGGGCACTGAAGCTTTCTTT
TRBD1 TRBJ2-7 NA TRBV27 CASKLQGTKDEQYF TGTGCCAGCAAGCTACAGGGGACGAAGGACGAGCAGTACTTC
NA TRBJ1-3 NA TRBV29-1 CSVAYSGNTIYF TGCAGCGTTGCTTACTCTGGAAACACCATATATTTT
TRBD2 TRBJ2-1 NA TRBV24-1 CATSPGTSGRIDEQFF TGTGCCACCAGCCCCGGGACTAGCGGGAGAATAGATGAGCAGTTCTTC
NA TRBJ1-2 NA TRBV9 CASSVGFSDYGYTF TGTGCCAGCAGCGTAGGGTTTTCAGACTATGGCTACACCTTC
TRBD2 TRBJ2-3 NA TRBV2 CASSAGLAGGTDTQYF TGTGCCAGCAGCGCGGGACTAGCGGGGGGGACAGATACGCAGTATTTT
NA TRBJ2-5 NA TRBV7-3 CASRAGTQETQYF TGTGCCAGTCGTGCAGGGACACAAGAGACCCAGTACTTC
TRBD1 TRBJ1-6 NA TRBV4-2 CASSPNNYQTGRDIRSPLHF TGTGCCAGCAGCCCCAACAACTACCAGACAGGGCGGGACATTCGGTCACCCCTCCACTTT
NA TRBJ1-1 NA TRBV11-3 CASSLGVNTEAFF TGTGCCAGCAGCTTAGGAGTGAACACTGAAGCTTTCTTT
NA TRBJ1-5 NA TRBV10-2 CASRQSGGSQPQHF TGCGCCAGCAGACAGTCAGGCGGGAGTCAGCCCCAGCATTTT